The clone carrying this T cell receptor beta chain was picked up a small number of times. What it binds is unknown. A junction end diverges from the germline sequence, so it may reflect a read error. The data belong to a study of T cell repertoires in cytomegalovirus infection. Study-level information: Carrying CMV and the relevant HLA type showed in public TCR beta signatures. General study points: Ex vivo, HLA-C-restricted CMV-specific TCR beta clonotypes prevailed over the rest of the response. Cumulative frequency of public TCR beta families picked out carriers of CMV plus the relevant HLA.

CDR1 and CDR2 (germline): MGHRA, YSYEKL. This CDR3 is 14 amino acids long. TCRdb passed the reads through MiXCR, listing each CDR3 protein once. Among about 150,000 distinct CDR3 sequences, approximately 17% were seen once, and the ten largest hold about 17%. The source of this sequence is a human donor in good health (CMV status not recorded). Some clones in this sample may be carry-over from other donors' samples. The V gene is TRBV4-1, the J gene TRBJ1-1; 9 positions match TRBD1. Sequencing was done on a sample of CD8+ T cells from PBMCs. CDR3 sequence reads: CASSQEQGALGAFF. The CDR3 coding sequence is TGTGCCAGCAGCCAAGAACAGGGGGCCCTTGGAGCTTTCTTT.